The clone carrying this TCR beta chain was counted a single time. Clones were sequenced by immunoSEQ multiplex PCR, and TCRdb holds only the in-frame ones, with some missing. This repertoire shows tens of thousands of clones, around 80% found once; its top ten account for 10% to 12%. This entry belongs to a study of blood T cell repertoires in COVID-19. About the study: The United States, Italy and Spain were the sources of the acute and convalescent COVID-19 samples.

J lost 0 bases, V lost 6 bases, and 3 bases had no gene match. The germline V gene has CDR1 MNHEY and CDR2 SVGEGT. CDR3 size: 15 residues. This chain uses TRBV6-2 or TRBV6-3 with TRBJ2-1; 9 bases are shared with TRBD1. What was sequenced was peripheral blood. This receptor was identified in a man between 65 and 80 years old with acute or convalescent COVID-19. CDR3 region: CASSQGQGSYNEQFF. In DNA, the CDR3 is TGTGCCAGCAGCCAGGGACAGGGCTCCTACAATGAGCAGTTCTTC.